The entry below gives a single TCR beta chain sequence along with its context. Antigen: not known. Method: immunoSEQ multiplex PCR; TCRdb's copy keeps in-frame clones and lacks some. The sample consists of 40,000 to 60,000 clones, around 91% of them appearing once. V lost 3 bases and J lost 2; bases outside the gene matches: 3. Germline V gives CDR1 SGDLS, CDR2 YYNGEE. This CDR3 region has 14 residues. Patients who had autoimmune disease history or got systemic immunosuppression were left out. This sample was taken from a study of OX40 agonist ivuxolimab in advanced cancers. Findings of the study overall: What antigens the expanded peripheral T cells recognized was never established. Within 6 weeks, CD4+ and CD8+ blood T cells expanded clonally at 0.1 to 3.0 mg/kg.

The origin of this receptor is an adult with an advanced solid tumor such as melanoma, head and neck, liver or kidney cancer. Here the sequenced sample was CD4+ or CD8+ T cells sorted from blood, taken in a trial of the OX40 agonist ivuxolimab. V is TRBV9 and J is TRBJ2-3, with 7 bases identical to TRBD1. CDR3 protein: CASSATGDTDTQYF. DNA for the CDR3: TGTGCCAGCAGCGCAACAGGGGACACAGATACGCAGTATTTT.